This TCR beta chain was profiled in a study of human T cells and chemical hapten exposure. V lost 5 bases to trimming and J lost 0 bases, with 14 bases between them. CDR1 is LGHNA, CDR2 YNFKEQ, per germline. The CDR3 sequence is 16 residues long. There are many counts of this clonotype. The time point was: patch test 2, 6 weeks after DPC sensitization. As for treatment: therapeutic diphenylcyclopropenone sensitization with weekly scalp DPC. MiXCR, run by TCRdb on the RACE reads, gives a single entry per CDR3 protein. Here the sample spans some 99,000 distinct CDR3 sequences, roughly 10% being singletons.

The sequenced sample was whole blood, obtained in connection with sensitization to the hapten diphenylcyclopropenone (DPC). The sequence was collected from a woman between 35 and 50 years old with alopecia areata. Some clones in this sample may be carry-over from other donors' samples. The V and J genes are TRBV4-2 and TRBJ1-3; D possibly corresponds to TRBD1 (5 bases). CDR3 residues: CASSSYGGGSGNTIYF. The DNA for the CDR3 is TGTGCCAGCAGCTCCTACGGGGGGGGCTCTGGAAACACCATATATTTT.